The clone carrying this T cell receptor (beta chain) appeared once. The target antigen is unknown. Only in-frame clones appear in the TCRdb table, and some are missing; sequencing was by immunoSEQ multiplex PCR. The sample consists of 35,000 to 45,000 clones, about four fifths of them appearing once. These data belong to a study of a mutant IDH1 vaccine in newly diagnosed glioma. From germline, CDR1 is MNHEY and CDR2 SMNVEV (reference sequence). The V and J ends lost 6 bases and 1 base, in that order; junction bases with no gene match: 4. The CDR3 is 15 amino acids. The time point: week 11, during vaccination. Vaccine doses each comprised 300 ug of mutant IDH1 20-mer peptide, with topical imiquimod. Donors had new IDH1-mutant astrocytomas of WHO grade 3 or 4 (ATRX-lost).

This sequence was found in a woman aged 30 to 39 with glioma. Some clones in this sample may be carry-over from other donors' samples. The chain combines TRBV27 with TRBJ1-5, with TRBD1 matching 9 bases. The sequencing here drew on peripheral blood mononuclear cells (PBMCs), taken from a glioma patient whose treatment included an IDH1 peptide vaccine. The CDR3 protein is CASSLGQGSNQPQHF. CDR3 DNA: TGTGCCAGCAGCCTCGGACAGGGGAGCAATCAGCCCCAGCATTTT.